These T cell receptor beta chains were read from a single sample in a study of patients and donors after allogeneic stem cell transplantation. Using its own MiXCR run on the RT-PCR reads, TCRdb lists one record per CDR3 protein. Here the sample spans some 150,000 distinct CDR3 sequences, 30% to 45% being singletons. Input material: blood, either unsorted or a sorted T cell fraction (not recorded which). These receptor sequences come from a human donor who was either an allogeneic HSCT recipient or a stem cell or donor lymphocyte infusion donor (not recorded which). It is not recorded whose cells these are; they may come from a transplant donor. CDR3s include the opening cysteine and the closing phenylalanine or tryptophan. The D gene is left open where the match is weak. Expanded clones get a size class; other rows say once, few or many, or leave the size out.

>TRBJ1-5|.|.|TRBV12-3/TRBV12-4
CASSLSAPNQPQHF
TGTGCCAGCAGTTTGAGTGCTCCCAATCAGCCCCAGCATTTT
>TRBJ1-1|.|.|TRBV5-1
CASSLNGGLNTEAFF
TGCGCCAGCAGCTTGAACGGCGGGCTGAACACTGAAGCTTTCTTT
>TRBJ1-1|.|TRBD1|TRBV12-3/TRBV12-4
CASSPLTGRHTEAFF
TGTGCCAGCAGTCCCCTGACAGGGAGGCACACTGAAGCTTTCTTT
>TRBJ1-2|many|.|TRBV11-2
CASSLDLANYGYTF
TGTGCCAGCAGCTTAGATCTGGCTAACTATGGCTACACCTTC
>TRBJ2-3|few|TRBD2|TRBV5-1
CASLKGGGARTDTQYF
TGCGCCAGCTTAAAAGGCGGGGGGGCTCGTACAGATACGCAGTATTTT
>TRBJ1-2|.|.|TRBV10-3
CAISDWGYGYTF
TGTGCCATCAGTGATTGGGGCTATGGCTACACCTTC
>TRBJ2-2|.|.|TRBV9
CASSVMGGSGELFF
TGTGCCAGCAGCGTAATGGGAGGTTCCGGGGAGCTGTTTTTT
>TRBJ2-7|once|TRBD2|TRBV28
CASSLPTSGVAHEQYF
TGTGCCAGCAGTTTGCCCACTAGCGGGGTTGCCCACGAGCAGTACTTC
>TRBJ1-1|.|.|TRBV7-2
CASSIIPGGKTEAFF
TGTGCCAGCAGCATTATACCAGGAGGGAAGACTGAAGCTTTCTTT
>TRBJ1-1|few|.|TRBV12-3/TRBV12-4
CASSPTGRPTEAFF
TGTGCCAGCAGTCCTACGGGACGGCCCACTGAAGCTTTCTTT
>TRBJ1-1|.|.|TRBV6-5
CASSLSMAMNTEAFF
TGTGCCAGCAGTCTCTCCATGGCCATGAACACTGAAGCTTTCTTT
>TRBJ1-1|few|.|TRBV5-1
CASSLAGEGTEAFF
TGCGCCAGCAGCTTGGCGGGGGAAGGCACTGAAGCTTTCTTT
>TRBJ2-1|once|TRBD1|TRBV6-6
CASSPFRDRESSYNEQFF
TGTGCCAGCAGTCCCTTCCGTGACAGGGAGAGCTCCTACAATGAGCAGTTCTTC
>TRBJ2-2|.|.|TRBV4-2
CASSQEGAPTGELFF
TGTGCCAGCAGCCAAGAGGGGGCGCCCACCGGGGAGCTGTTTTTT
>TRBJ2-3|.|TRBD2|TRBV20-1
CSAREFRTRVTDTQYF
TGCAGTGCTAGAGAATTCAGGACTAGGGTCACAGATACGCAGTATTTT
>TRBJ2-5|.|TRBD1|TRBV24-1
CATSDPTSSTGVKETQYF
TGTGCCACCAGTGACCCAACGTCGTCAACAGGGGTCAAAGAGACCCAGTACTTC